The 9 T cell receptor beta chains listed next were all sequenced from one sample in a study of CD8 T cells in Susac syndrome (dated by TCRdb to between 2018 and 2021). Libraries came from the immunoSEQ multiplex PCR assay. RNA was extracted with the RNeasy kit and 0.5 to 1 ug was reverse transcribed using random hexamers. The public reads were reanalyzed by TCRdb: fastp trimming at Q25, MiXCR alignment, in-frame beta chains only. Rows with a matching CDR3 protein are joined into one entry that keeps the most common DNA and genes. The sample table lists 130,000 to 150,000 distinct CDR3 sequences, around 94% of them with a count of one. The ten most abundant clones make up over 0.25% of the sample. Material for sequencing was CD8+ T cells from PBMCs. The receptors were gathered from a human donor in good health.

This chain joins TRBV2 and TRBJ2-7; 7 nucleotides line up with TRBD2. This CDR3 is built from 16 residues. The V gene end was trimmed by 6 bases and the J gene end by 3 bases; junction bases not matched to a gene: 14. Germline V CDR1 and CDR2: SNHLY, FYNNEI. CDR3 in DNA: TGTGCCAGCAGATTGGGAGGGCCCGGGGCATACTACGAGCAGTACTTC. It codes for CASRLGGPGAYYEQYF. The full variable domain, its missing parts supplied by reference TRBV2 and TRBJ2-7, is EPEVTQTPSHQVTQMGQEVILRCVPISNHLYFYWYRQILGQKVEFLVSFYNNEISEKSEIFDDQFSVERPDGSNFTLKIRSTKLEDSAMYFCASRLGGPGAYYEQYFGPGTRLTVT.

This rearrangement joins TRBV27 to TRBJ2-7; D ambiguous. Germline CDR1 MNHEY, CDR2 SMNVEV (reference sequence). V shed 1 base and J shed 2 bases, with 9 bases lying between them. The CDR3 has 14 amino acids. DNA for the CDR3: TGTGCCAGCAGTTTATATGCAGGCCCCTACGAGCAGTACTTC. It yields the protein CASSLYAGPYEQYF.

The genes are TRBV4-1 and TRBJ2-3; the D gene is possibly TRBD1 (6 bases). The CDR3 extends over 14 amino acids. Trimming removed 3 bases at V and 6 bases at J, with 13 bases between. From germline, CDR1 is MGHRA and CDR2 YSYEKL. CDR3 region: CASSQGAPGDTQYF. The DNA for the CDR3 is TGCGCCAGCAGCCAGGGGGCCCCGGGGGATACGCAGTATTTT.

The chain uses TRBV2 and TRBJ2-1; no clear D. V lost 5 bases and J 6 bases, leaving 26 bases between the germline ends. The CDR3 consists of 18 residues. Germline CDR1 reads SNHLY; CDR2 reads FYNNEI. In DNA form, the CDR3 reads TGTGCCAGCAGTCCCCCCGCTGGGGTTTCGGCCCCTTCCAATGAGCAGTTCTTC. Residues: CASSPPAGVSAPSNEQFF.

V gene TRBV4-2 combines with J gene TRBJ2-1; 10 bases are a match to TRBD2. Trimming at V came to 4 bases and at J to 9 bases, leaving 9 bases not matched to a gene. CDR1 is LGHNA and CDR2 is YNFKEQ in the germline V gene. The CDR3 extends over 15 amino acids. The CDR3 coding sequence is TGTGCCAGCAGCCTTCCTAGCGGGAGAGCGGGTGAGCAGTTCTTC. Translating it yields CASSLPSGRAGEQFF.

This sequence joins TRBV7-2 and TRBJ2-7; no firm D call. The CDR3 runs to 13 residues. Between the trimmed V and J ends, which lost 9 bases and 5 bases, there was a span of 17 bases. Germline CDR1 SGHTA, CDR2 FQGNSA. CDR3 sequence: CASPGNLNHEQYF. The CDR3 coding sequence is TGTGCCAGTCCCGGCAATTTGAATCACGAGCAGTACTTC.

This sequence joins TRBV29-1 and TRBJ2-2; D is possibly TRBD1 or TRBD2 (5 bases each). The ends were cut back, 7 bases at V and 4 bases at J, with 13 bases in the middle. This CDR3 spans 13 amino acids. CDR1 and CDR2 from the germline V gene are SQVTM and ANQGSEA. CDR3 coding DNA: TGCAGCGGGAAGGGACCTCCCACCGGGGAGCTGTTTTTT. It yields the protein CSGKGPPTGELFF.

The V gene is TRBV15, the J gene TRBJ2-3; 11 bases fit TRBD2. Trimming removed 0 bases from V and 6 bases from J; junction bases left unmatched: 5. Per the germline V gene, CDR1 is LNHNV and CDR2 is YYDKDF (reference sequence). The CDR3 is made up of 16 amino acids. Here the CDR3 DNA reads TGTGCCACCAGCAGAGATCTGACTAGCGGGACGGATACGCAGTATTTT. It codes for CATSRDLTSGTDTQYF.

The chain uses TRBV6-2 or TRBV6-3 and TRBJ2-3; the D call may be TRBD1 or TRBD2 (5 bases each). The CDR3 is made up of 11 amino acids. The germline gives CDR1 MNHEY, CDR2 SVGEGT. Trimming took off 5 bases at V and 5 bases at J, with 5 bases between the two ends. The CDR3 reads CASSGGDTQYF. The CDR3 region has the DNA TGTGCCAGCAGTGGGGGAGATACGCAGTATTTT.